This record looks at one T cell receptor beta chain sequence and its context. This sample stems from a study of blood T cell repertoires in COVID-19. Study background: Sites in the United States, Italy and Spain provided acute and convalescent COVID-19 samples. T cells, B-cell-depleted T cells, or PBMCs provided the cDNA or gDNA that served as material.

Authors' analysis steps: Estimation of nucleated cell counts was performed using reference gene primer amplification. Here immunoSEQ multiplex PCR was the method, and the copy in TCRdb shows in-frame clones only, minus some. That table furnishes V, J and clone size, whereas the DNA furnished D and trimming. The sample gives 90,000 to 120,000 clones, 82% of which show up once; about 5% is in the top ten. CDR1 and CDR2 (germline): LGHDT, YNNKEL (reference sequence). CDR3 size: 14 residues. The V gene end was trimmed by 4 bases and the J gene end by 5 bases; junction bases not matched to a gene: 4. Material for sequencing was peripheral blood. The clonotype originates from a man aged 55-75 years with acute or convalescent COVID-19. The chain uses TRBV3-1 (or the pseudogene TRBV3-2) and TRBJ2-5; 10 bases agree with TRBD1. The CDR3 protein is CASSPGQGRETQYF. The CDR3 nucleotides read TGTGCCAGCAGCCCGGGACAGGGGCGGGAGACCCAGTACTTC.